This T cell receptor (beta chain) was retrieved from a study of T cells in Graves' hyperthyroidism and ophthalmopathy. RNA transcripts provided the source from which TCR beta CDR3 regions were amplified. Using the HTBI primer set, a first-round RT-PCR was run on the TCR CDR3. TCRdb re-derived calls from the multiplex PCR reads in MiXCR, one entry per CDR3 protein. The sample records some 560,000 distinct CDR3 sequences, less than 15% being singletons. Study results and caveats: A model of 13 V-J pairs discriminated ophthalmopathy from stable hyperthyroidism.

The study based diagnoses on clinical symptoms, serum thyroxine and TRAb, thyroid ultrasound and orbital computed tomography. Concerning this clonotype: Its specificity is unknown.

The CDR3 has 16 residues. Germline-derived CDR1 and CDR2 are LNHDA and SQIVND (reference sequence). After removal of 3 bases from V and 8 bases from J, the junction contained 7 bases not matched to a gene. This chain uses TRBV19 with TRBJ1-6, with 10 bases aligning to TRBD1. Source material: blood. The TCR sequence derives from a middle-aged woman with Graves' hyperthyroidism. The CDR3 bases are TGTGCCAGTAGTATCCGATCCGGGACAGGGGATTCACCCCTCCACTTT. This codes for CASSIRSGTGDSPLHF.